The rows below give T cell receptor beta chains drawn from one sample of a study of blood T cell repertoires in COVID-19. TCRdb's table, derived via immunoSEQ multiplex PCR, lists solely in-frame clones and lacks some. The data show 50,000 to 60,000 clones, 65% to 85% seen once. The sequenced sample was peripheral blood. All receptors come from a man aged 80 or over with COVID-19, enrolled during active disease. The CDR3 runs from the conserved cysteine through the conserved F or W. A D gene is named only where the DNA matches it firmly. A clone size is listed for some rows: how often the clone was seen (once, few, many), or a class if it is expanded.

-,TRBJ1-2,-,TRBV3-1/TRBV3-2,CASSDTPGKYYTF,TGTGCCAGCAGCGATACACCCGGGAAGTACTACACCTTC
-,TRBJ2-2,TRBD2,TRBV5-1,CASSLEAGANTGELFF,TGCGCCAGCAGCTTGGAGGCGGGAGCGAACACCGGGGAGCTGTTTTTT
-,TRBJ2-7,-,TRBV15,CATSRDPKLEQYF,TGTGCCACCAGCAGAGACCCGAAGCTCGAGCAGTACTTC
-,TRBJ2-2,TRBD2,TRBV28,CASSSGTSGTGELFF,TGTGCCAGCAGTTCCGGGACTAGCGGGACCGGGGAGCTGTTTTTT
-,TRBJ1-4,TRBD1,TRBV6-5,CASRPRDRGNEKLFF,TGTGCCAGCAGGCCCCGAGACAGGGGTAATGAAAAACTGTTTTTT
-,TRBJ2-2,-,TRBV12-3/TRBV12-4,CASGRGTGELFF,TGTGCCAGCGGAAGGGGCACCGGGGAGCTGTTTTTT
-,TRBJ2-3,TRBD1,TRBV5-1,CASSWGRDRGTDTQYF,TGCGCCAGCAGCTGGGGCCGGGACAGGGGAACAGATACGCAGTATTTT
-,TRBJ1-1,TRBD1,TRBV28,CASSQGGVGTEAFF,TGTGCCAGCAGCCAAGGGGGCGTGGGTACTGAAGCTTTCTTT
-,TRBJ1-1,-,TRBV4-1,CASSQAVLAEAFF,TGCGCCAGCAGCCAAGCGGTATTGGCTGAAGCTTTCTTT
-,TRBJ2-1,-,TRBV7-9,CASSLRDYNEQFF,TGTGCCAGCAGCTTGCGGGACTACAATGAGCAGTTCTTC
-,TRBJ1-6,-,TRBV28,CASSFDRTVGNSPLHF,TGTGCCAGCAGTTTTGATCGGACAGTAGGCAATTCACCCCTCCACTTT
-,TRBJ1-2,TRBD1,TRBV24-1,CATSDWGQGDGYTF,TGTGCCACCAGTGATTGGGGACAGGGGGACGGCTACACCTTC
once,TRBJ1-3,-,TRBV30,CAWSFTPGSGNTIYF,TGTGCCTGGAGTTTCACCCCGGGCTCTGGAAACACCATATATTTT
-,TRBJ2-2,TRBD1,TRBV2,CASSPYGQGANTGELFF,TGTGCCAGCAGCCCATACGGACAGGGGGCGAACACCGGGGAGCTGTTTTTT
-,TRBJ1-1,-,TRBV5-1,CASARNGENTEAFF,TGCGCCAGCGCGCGGAACGGGGAGAACACTGAAGCTTTCTTT
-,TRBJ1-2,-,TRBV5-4,CAGVMRGPGYGYTF,TGTGCCGGAGTTATGCGGGGCCCTGGCTATGGCTACACCTTC
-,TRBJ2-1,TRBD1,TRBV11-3,CASSLDLGQGLYNEQFF,TGTGCCAGCAGCTTAGATCTCGGACAGGGTCTTTACAATGAGCAGTTCTTC
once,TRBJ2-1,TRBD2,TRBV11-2,CASSLKFSGGALSYNEQFF,TGTGCCAGCAGCTTAAAGTTTAGCGGGGGGGCGTTGTCCTACAATGAGCAGTTCTTC
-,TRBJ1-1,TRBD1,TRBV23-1,CASSQSLGTVAHAPCMNTEAFF,TGCGCCAGCAGTCAATCGTTAGGGACAGTAGCTCATGCACCTTGCATGAACACTGAAGCTTTCTTT
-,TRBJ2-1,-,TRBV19,CASSRRDNYYNEQFF,TGTGCCAGTTCCAGACGGGACAACTACTACAATGAGCAGTTCTTC
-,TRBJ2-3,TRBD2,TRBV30,CAWGTIAGPTDTQYF,TGTGCCTGGGGGACCATAGCGGGGCCCACAGATACGCAGTATTTT
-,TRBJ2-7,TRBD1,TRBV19,CASSRTGQGYEQYF,TGTGCCAGTAGCCGAACGGGACAGGGTTACGAGCAGTACTTC
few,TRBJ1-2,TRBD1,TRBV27,CASSLRGGFGYTF,TGTGCCAGCAGTTTGAGAGGGGGCTTCGGCTACACCTTC
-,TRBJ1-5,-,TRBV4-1,CASSQERDQPQHF,TGCGCCAGCAGCCAAGAGAGGGATCAGCCCCAGCATTTT
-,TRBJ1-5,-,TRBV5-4,CASSLSGGHNQPQHF,TGTGCCAGCAGCTTGAGCGGGGGTCACAATCAGCCCCAGCATTTT
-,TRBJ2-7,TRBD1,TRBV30,CAWSRDRGDEQYF,TGTGCCTGGAGCCGGGACAGGGGGGACGAGCAGTACTTC
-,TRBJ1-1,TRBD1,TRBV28,CASNNDRANTEAFF,TGTGCCAGCAACAACGACAGGGCGAACACTGAAGCTTTCTTT
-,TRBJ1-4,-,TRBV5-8,CASGAYQGNEKLFF,TGTGCCAGCGGAGCTTATCAGGGGAATGAAAAACTGTTTTTT
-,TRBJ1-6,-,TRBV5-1,CASSSPTGGSNSPLHF,TGCGCCAGCAGCTCCCCAACCGGGGGGAGTAATTCACCCCTCCACTTT
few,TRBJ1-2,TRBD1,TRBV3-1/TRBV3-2,CASSQGTGSSWFSYGYTF,TGTGCCAGCAGCCAGGGGACAGGGTCCTCCTGGTTCTCCTATGGCTACACCTTC
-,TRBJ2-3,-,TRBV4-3,CASSQDSHHADTQYF,TGCGCCAGCAGCCAAGATTCCCATCACGCGGATACGCAGTATTTT
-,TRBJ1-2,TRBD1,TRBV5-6,CASSLGQGGYGYTF,TGTGCCAGCAGCTTGGGACAGGGAGGCTATGGCTACACCTTC
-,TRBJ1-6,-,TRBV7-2,CASSLKGGEGSPLHF,TGTGCCAGCAGCTTAAAAGGGGGAGAAGGTTCACCCCTCCACTTT
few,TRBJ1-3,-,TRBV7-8,CASSLTQSGNTIYF,TGTGCCAGCAGCTTAACACAGTCTGGAAACACCATATATTTT
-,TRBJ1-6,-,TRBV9,CASSVEPLEYSPLHF,TGTGCCAGCAGCGTAGAACCGTTGGAGTATTCACCCCTCCACTTT
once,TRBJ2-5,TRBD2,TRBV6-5,CASSYGGSGDEETQYF,TGTGCCAGCAGTTACGGTGGTAGCGGGGACGAAGAGACCCAGTACTTC
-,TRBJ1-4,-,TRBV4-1,CASSQDEAPGEKLFF,TGCGCCAGCAGCCAAGACGAGGCCCCAGGGGAAAAACTGTTTTTT
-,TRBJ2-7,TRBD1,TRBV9,CASSVAGQEYYEQYF,TGTGCCAGCAGCGTAGCTGGACAGGAGTACTACGAGCAGTACTTC
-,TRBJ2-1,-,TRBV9,CASSVQGGPRVNEQFF,TGTGCCAGCAGCGTACAGGGCGGCCCTCGGGTCAATGAGCAGTTCTTC
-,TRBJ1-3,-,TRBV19,CASTMRAFSGNTIYF,TGTGCCAGTACTATGAGGGCCTTCTCTGGAAACACCATATATTTT
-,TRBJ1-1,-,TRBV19,CASSSPNRATEAFF,TGTGCCAGTAGTTCCCCCAACAGGGCCACTGAAGCTTTCTTT
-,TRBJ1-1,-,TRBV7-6,CASSLGTETGEAFF,TGTGCCAGCAGCTTAGGGACGGAGACAGGTGAAGCTTTCTTT
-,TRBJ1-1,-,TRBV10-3,CAISESGGSGTEAFF,TGTGCCATCAGTGAGTCGGGGGGGTCGGGCACTGAAGCTTTCTTT
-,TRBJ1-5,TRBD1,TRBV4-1,CASSQATDRAGPQHF,TGCGCCAGCAGCCAAGCTACCGACAGGGCTGGGCCCCAGCATTTT
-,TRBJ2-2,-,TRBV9,CASSVGGANTGELFF,TGTGCCAGCAGCGTAGGGGGGGCGAACACCGGGGAGCTGTTTTTT
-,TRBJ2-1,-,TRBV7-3,CAVGSGGTSYNEQFF,TGTGCCGTAGGCTCCGGCGGGACTTCCTACAATGAGCAGTTCTTC
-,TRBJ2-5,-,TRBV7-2,CASSTGPATQYF,TGTGCCAGCAGCACAGGGCCAGCGACCCAGTACTTC
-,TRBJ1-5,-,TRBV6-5,CASSYSWQSNQPQHF,TGTGCCAGCAGTTACTCGTGGCAAAGCAATCAGCCCCAGCATTTT
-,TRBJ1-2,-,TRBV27,CASSLSLQGDYGYTF,TGTGCCAGCAGTTTATCCCTTCAGGGTGACTATGGCTACACCTTC
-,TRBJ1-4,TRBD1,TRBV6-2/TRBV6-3,CASSLGQGGYEKLFF,TGTGCCAGCAGTCTAGGACAGGGAGGCTATGAAAAACTGTTTTTT
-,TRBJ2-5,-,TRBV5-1,CASSSGQRETQYF,TGCGCCAGCAGCTCCGGCCAGCGGGAGACCCAGTACTTC
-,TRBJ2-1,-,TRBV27,CASSLGQLGEQFF,TGTGCCAGCAGTTTAGGACAGCTCGGGGAGCAGTTCTTC
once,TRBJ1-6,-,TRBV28,CASSPRGQGARFSYNSPLHF,TGTGCCAGCAGTCCCCGGGGACAAGGCGCCCGATTCTCCTATAATTCACCCCTCCACTTT
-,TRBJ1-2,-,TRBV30,CAWSPGGGAPYGYTF,TGTGCCTGGAGCCCCGGGGGGGGCGCCCCCTATGGCTACACCTTC